The entry below gives a single T cell receptor (beta chain) sequence along with its context. Combining a sample-barcoded 5' primer with a J-beta primer mix, a second PCR ran for roughly 7 to 12 cycles. TCRdb redid the calling of the 5' RACE reads with MiXCR, one entry per CDR3 protein. The profile shows about 760,000 distinct CDR3 sequences, about 61% of them singletons. The entry originates in a study of blood T cells in healthy people across ages. All donors came from Russia, were Caucasian and healthy, and spanned ages about 6 to 100. Donors gave about 10 milliliters of peripheral blood apiece. Samples each yielded at least 5 micrograms of total RNA. Looked up from germline, CDR1 is GTSNPN and CDR2 is SVGIG (reference sequence). The CDR3 contains 14 residues. Losses at the gene ends were 3 bases for V and 5 bases for J; bases not matched to a gene: 4.

The sample comprised blood. The TCR was taken from a man in his forties or fifties in good health. This sequence joins TRBV30 and TRBJ1-4, with TRBD1 matching over 9 bases. CDR3 coding DNA: TGTGCCTGGAGACCCGGGACAGGGAATGAAAAACTGTTTTTT. It yields the protein CAWRPGTGNEKLFF.